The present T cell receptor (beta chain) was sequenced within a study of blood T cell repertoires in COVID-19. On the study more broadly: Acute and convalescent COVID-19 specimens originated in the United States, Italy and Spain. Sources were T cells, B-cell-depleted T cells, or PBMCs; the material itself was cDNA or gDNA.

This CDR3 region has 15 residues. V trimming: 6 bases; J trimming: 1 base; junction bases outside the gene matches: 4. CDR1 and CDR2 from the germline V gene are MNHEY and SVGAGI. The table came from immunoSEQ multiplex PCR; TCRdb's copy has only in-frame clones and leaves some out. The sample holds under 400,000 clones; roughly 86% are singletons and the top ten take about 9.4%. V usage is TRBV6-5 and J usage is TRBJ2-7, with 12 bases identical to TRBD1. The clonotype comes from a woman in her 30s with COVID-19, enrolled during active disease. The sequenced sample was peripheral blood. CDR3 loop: CASRPGQGASYEQYF. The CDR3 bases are TGTGCCAGCAGACCGGGACAGGGGGCGTCCTACGAGCAGTACTTC.